Each of the 21 T cell receptor beta chains below was sequenced from the same sample in a study of cytomegalovirus exposure and HLA in healthy donors. Clones were read by immunoSEQ multiplex PCR, and TCRdb kept only the in-frame ones, dropping some. The sample carries 150,000 to 200,000 clones, approximately 84% recorded once. Sequenced input: PBMCs. These receptors were collected from a woman aged 18-29 years in good health and CMV-seropositive.

The chain is built from TRBV7-2 and TRBJ1-3; D is ambiguous. Germline CDR1 reads SGHTA; CDR2 reads FQGNSA. V shed 5 bases and J shed 4 bases, with 12 bases lying between them. There are 14 residues in the CDR3. In nucleotides, the CDR3 is TGTGCCAGCAGCCGCGTATTATTGGGAAACACCATATATTTT. Translating gives CASSRVLLGNTIYF.

The chain has TRBV7-2 and TRBJ2-7; 7 positions agree with TRBD2. Germline V gene lookup returns CDR1 SGHTA and CDR2 FQGNSA. J lost 5 bases, V lost 3 bases, and 4 bases had no gene match. The CDR3 covers 13 residues. CDR3: CASSFSRGDEQYF. The DNA of the CDR3 is TGTGCCAGCAGCTTCTCCCGGGGGGACGAGCAGTACTTC.

This clone appeared once. CDR3 bases: TGTGCCACCAGCACCAACAGGGGTGGTAATGAAAAACTGTTTTTT. Translated: CATSTNRGGNEKLFF. The chain employs TRBV15 and TRBJ1-4; 7 bases line up with TRBD1. The germline CDR1 and CDR2 sequences are LNHNV and YYDKDF (reference sequence). Unmatched junction bases numbered 6, after V lost 4 bases and J lost 4 bases. The CDR3 spans 15 residues.

This clone was observed once. The chain employs TRBV5-5 and TRBJ2-7, with TRBD2 matching over 10 bases. The CDR3 is 15 amino acids. CDR1 and CDR2 (germline): SGHKS, YYEKEE (reference sequence). V shed 0 bases and J 8 bases; nucleotides not matched to a gene: 8. Here the CDR3 reads CASSLVLSSGGKQYF. DNA for the CDR3: TGTGCCAGCAGCTTGGTACTGTCTAGCGGGGGAAAGCAGTACTTC.

The chain has TRBV5-6 and TRBJ2-1; D gene uncertain. This CDR3 region has 12 residues. The V and J ends lost 2 bases and 4 bases respectively, with 4 bases between them. In germline, CDR1 is SGHDT, CDR2 YYEEEE. The CDR3 reads CASSFEYNEQFF. As DNA, the CDR3 is TGTGCCAGCAGCTTTGAGTACAATGAGCAGTTCTTC.

This chain connects TRBV6-1 to TRBJ1-1, with TRBD1 matching over 7 bases. The germline CDR1 and CDR2 sequences are MNHNS and SASEGT. The CDR3 has 14 residues. V dropped 3 bases and J dropped 7; count of bases not matched to a gene: 8. Here the CDR3 reads CASSDIKGANEAFF. The CDR3 DNA is TGTGCCAGCAGTGATATCAAGGGGGCGAATGAAGCTTTCTTT.

V is TRBV6-6 and J is TRBJ1-4; perhaps TRBD1 as D (6 bases). This CDR3 is 13 amino acids long. Trimming cost V 6 bases and J 7 bases, with 12 bases left between them. Per the germline V gene, CDR1 is MNHNY and CDR2 is SVGAGI (reference sequence). The CDR3 nucleotides are TGTGCCAGCAGCCACACAGGGTTTGAAAAACTGTTTTTT. Translated: CASSHTGFEKLFF.

With regard to this clone: In the same sample, other DNA sequences code for this CDR3. V usage is TRBV2 and J usage is TRBJ2-5; D possibly corresponds to TRBD2 (5 bases). The V gene lost 3 bases and the J gene lost 5 bases, with 13 bases spanning the gap. This CDR3 is 14 amino acids long. Germline values: CDR1 SNHLY, CDR2 FYNNEI. The DNA for the CDR3 is TGTGCCAGCAGTGAGGTGGCGGGCGGGGAGACCCAGTACTTC. This encodes CASSEVAGGETQYF.

Only one count was recorded for this clone. The rearrangement joins TRBV4-2 to TRBJ2-3; D perhaps matches TRBD2 (7 bases). Germline CDR1 reads LGHNA; CDR2 reads YNFKEQ. The CDR3 runs to 16 residues. The V and J ends lost 0 bases and 2 bases respectively, with 12 bases between them. The CDR3 DNA sequence: TGTGCCAGCAGCCAAGAGGGGGGGCAGGACACAGATACGCAGTATTTT. Amino acid sequence: CASSQEGGQDTDTQYF.

This clone was observed once. The gene calls are TRBV6-5 and TRBJ1-6; D is ambiguous. This CDR3 has 12 amino acids. Germline V CDR1 and CDR2: MNHEY, SVGAGI. The V end lost 7 bases, the J end lost 6 bases, and 7 bases lay between the germline ends. CDR3 DNA: TGTGCCAGCACCACCGGTAATTCACCCCTCCACTTT. It codes for CASTTGNSPLHF.

This CDR3 reads CASSHDSHGYTF. The CDR3 DNA reads as TGCGCCAGCAGTCACGACAGCCATGGCTACACCTTC. The chain employs TRBV23-1 and TRBJ1-2; a possible D gene is TRBD1 (5 bases). TRBV23-1 counts as an open reading frame of uncertain function. V was shortened by 3 bases and J by 6 bases, with 8 bases between the two germline ends. There are 12 residues in the CDR3.

The chain employs TRBV1 and TRBJ2-3; the DNA was not used to check the table's D call, TRBD2. TRBV1 is noted as a pseudogene. The CDR3 covers 16 residues. For the CDR3, the DNA is TGCACCAGCAGCCAAGATGGGCCAGCGGGCACAGATACGCAGTATTTT. Its protein product is CTSSQDGPAGTDTQYF.

This rearrangement joins TRBV7-2 to TRBJ2-2; weak D call: TRBD1 (6 bases). The CDR3 is made up of 14 amino acids. The V end was cut by 5 bases, the J end by 2 bases, with 9 bases between. Germline lookup yields CDR1 SGHTA and CDR2 FQGNSA. The CDR3 sequence is CASSPGHNTGELFF. CDR3 coding DNA: TGTGCCAGCAGCCCGGGACACAACACCGGGGAGCTGTTTTTT.

This clone was counted once. V gene TRBV6-1 combines with J gene TRBJ2-7, with 7 bases fitting TRBD2. The junction had 4 bases not matched to a gene; V was cut back by 6 bases and J by 2 bases. Germline-derived CDR1 and CDR2 are MNHNS and SASEGT. CDR3 length equals 13 residues. The CDR3 bases are TGTGCCAGCAGGACAGCGGGAACCTACGAGCAGTACTTC. Its protein product is CASRTAGTYEQYF.

V usage is TRBV19 and J usage is TRBJ2-7; 8 nucleotides line up with TRBD1. Trimming at V came to 5 bases and at J to 3 bases, leaving 9 bases not matched to a gene. The CDR3 length is 15 residues. Germline V gene lookup returns CDR1 LNHDA and CDR2 SQIVND (reference sequence). CDR3 in amino acids: CASSDPGTGLYEQYF. CDR3 DNA sequence: TGTGCCAGTAGTGATCCCGGGACAGGCCTCTACGAGCAGTACTTC.

The chain couples TRBV5-1 to TRBJ2-1, with D unresolved. Deletions cut 3 bases from V and 8 bases from J, with 9 bases between. Germline loops: CDR1 SGHRS, CDR2 YFSETQ. This CDR3 is 12 amino acids long. The CDR3 reads CASSYIGDEQFF. The DNA for the CDR3 is TGCGCCAGCAGCTACATAGGAGATGAGCAGTTCTTC.

The chain couples TRBV7-9 to TRBJ1-6, with D unresolved. Between the trimmed V and J ends, which lost 5 bases and 3 bases, there was a span of 14 bases. The CDR3 covers 16 residues. From germline, CDR1 is SEHNR and CDR2 FQNEAQ (reference sequence). The CDR3 DNA reads TGTGCCAGCAGCCCACCAGCGGGCGACTATAATTCACCCCTCCACTTT. Amino acids: CASSPPAGDYNSPLHF.

The CDR3 DNA follows: TGTGCCAGCTCACCACCCGGGACTAGCGGCTACGAGCAGTACTTC. Encoded protein: CASSPPGTSGYEQYF. This chain connects TRBV18 to TRBJ2-7; 11 bases fit TRBD2. This CDR3 is 15 amino acids long. V dropped 0 bases and J dropped 3; count of bases not matched to a gene: 1. Per the germline V gene, CDR1 is KGHSH and CDR2 is LQKENI.

This chain joins TRBV25-1 and TRBJ1-4, with no clear D. CDR1 is MGHDK, CDR2 SYGVNS, per germline. CDR3 length: 13 amino acids. Trimming cost V 8 bases and J 5 bases, with 12 bases left between them. The CDR3 loop is CASQESSNEKLFF. The CDR3, as DNA: TGTGCCAGCCAAGAGAGTTCGAATGAAAAACTGTTTTTT.

The chain has TRBV5-6 and TRBJ1-2; D gene ambiguous. The length of the CDR3 is 15 residues. Trimming shortened V by 4 bases and J by 5 bases, and 18 bases separated the two germline ends. Per the germline V gene, CDR1 is SGHDT and CDR2 is YYEEEE. CDR3 DNA: TGTGCCAGCAGCCCCCGAGCCGCGGGAGGGTATGGCTACACCTTC. The encoded protein is CASSPRAAGGYGYTF. The full variable domain, rest sourced from reference TRBV5-6 and TRBJ1-2, is DAGVTQSPTHLIKTRGQQVTLRCSPKSGHDTVSWYQQALGQGPQFIFQYYEEEERQRGNFPDRFSGHQFPNYSSELNVNALLLGDSALYLCASSPRAAGGYGYTFGSGTRLTVV.

This chain joins TRBV21-1 and TRBJ2-3; TRBD2 is the table's D call, not checked against the DNA. TRBV21-1 is labeled a pseudogene. CDR3 length equals 16 residues. DNA for the CDR3: TGTGCCAGCGAACTCCGGGGGAGTCGGGTCACAGATACGCAGTATTTT. Protein: CASELRGSRVTDTQYF.